This record covers a single T cell receptor beta chain. Its antigen remains unidentified. No base qualities exist here, and no much larger clone lies one base off it. The source of the sample is a study of cytomegalovirus exposure and HLA in healthy donors (TCRdb year 2017). Broadly, across the study: According to an earlier analysis of a few hundred of the donors, some 180 million T cells yielded over 90 million unique TCR beta sequences and around 300 Gb of sequence data. The later analysis used no new phenotypic data to find candidate immune exposures, relying instead on TCR beta sequences and their occurrence across donors. HLA typing included class I and class II loci at four-digit resolution. The study aimed to test whether signatures of past pathogen exposure could be identified by cataloging public T cell receptors. The study combined high-throughput TCR immunosequencing, statistical association of individual TCRs with disease status, and machine learning to predict cytomegalovirus infection status. An earlier analysis of 500 to 650 of the donors applied high-throughput TCR beta sequencing to assess whether each TCR beta V gene segment acted as functional or pseudogenic. Besides the first cohort of 666 subjects, a separate validation cohort made up of around 120 different subjects was used. Typing coverage varied by locus: roughly 620-640 donors for A, B, C, DRB1 and DQB1; roughly 510 for DQA1; approximately 610 for DPA1; more than 450 for DPB1. To study patterns of TCR occurrence, a later analysis re-analyzed previously published TCR beta repertoires from 500 to 850 donors and added high-resolution HLA genotyping. The T cell repertoires of several hundred subjects were profiled by immunosequencing and related to cytomegalovirus serostatus. An early release covering roughly 600 HLA-typed donors comprised 300 to 350 gigabases of sequencing data and around 86 million unique TCR sequences. Of the 300 to 500 genotyped donors, 80% to 90% were placed in the genetic ancestry cluster associated with self-reported Caucasian donors. Several DR-DQ haplotypes were handled as single units for association and clustering, since linkage in the cohort was strong. Among some 410 genotyped donors of the cohort, an average of around 250,000 unique TCR beta nucleotide sequences was sequenced per donor, of which roughly 17% were non-productive. A later genetic analysis used genome-wide SNP genotypes for about 65% of the 666 donors, treating that subset as a discovery cohort. Donor age, sex, ethnicity and CMV serostatus were collected together with the repertoire data. All discovery cohort repertoires had been generated on a single sequencing platform. Overall results and qualifications from the work: Roughly uniform sequencing depth across donors was assumed in presence/absence analyses, although this assumption may not hold. A later analysis found that most CMV-associated TCR beta chains appeared HLA-restricted, with HLA associations seemingly driven largely by CMV exposure. In this cohort, only TCR beta chains were sequenced, and detectable features were limited by the absence of alpha or paired-chain data. Across donors, most TCR sequences were observed very rarely, whereas some public TCRs were present in many individuals. Correlated functional status among segregating V segments might be attributable to linkage disequilibrium, but an unknown experimental factor could not be ruled out. Cytomegalovirus status was reported to be diagnosed by the classifier with high specificity and sensitivity in both the original and validation cohorts. In a later genetic analysis, a missense DCLRE1C variant was associated with V-gene and J-gene trimming of TCR beta chains, and the association was replicated in an independent cohort. Broadly in line with IMGT annotations, most TCR beta V segments showed up in productive rearrangements about 87% or about 30% of the time in an earlier analysis of 587 of the donors. The earlier analysis of a few hundred of the donors excluded some 16 rarely observed V segments, including chromosome 9 orphons, because counts were too low. When HLA alleles, especially DR and DQ, strongly co-occurred, attributing TCR associations to individual alleles was difficult. According to a later genetic analysis, donors in an Asian-associated ancestry cluster had fewer N-insertions in productive TCRs than the approximately 690-donor mean. A total of fewer than 200 TCR beta chains were listed by the study as associated with cytomegalovirus. A further reported finding was that TCR beta sequences accurately predicted the HLA-A and HLA-B alleles for most subjects in the first cohort. Because the 87-base-pair reads could not distinguish some IMGT-functional V segments, including TRBV6-2 and TRBV6-3, those segments were excluded. A later analysis associated some 17,000 TCR beta sequences with specific HLA alleles at a false discovery rate of 0.05. A cluster of highly shared sequence variants was judged likely to represent a technical artifact of the sequencing pipeline. A later analysis found that HLA-associated TCR beta chains were more clonally expanded and had lower generation probabilities than equally common non-associated chains. Several of the top co-occurrence clusters appeared to be linked to parvovirus B19, influenza, CMV and Epstein-Barr virus, according to a later analysis. It was suggested by the authors that the approach could potentially be generalized to other disease states and immunological phenotypes. Because HLA typing was unavailable for some donors at each locus, only the typed subset was used in association tests. CMV serostatus was the only immune exposure information available for the cohort. In a later analysis, the rate of TCR association differed among HLA loci, with DRB1 alleles having the most associated TCRs and HLA-C alleles having the fewest. Three of the identified cytomegalovirus-associated TCR beta chains were confirmed in vitro to be specific for cytomegalovirus antigens.

Library preparation was by the immunoSEQ multiplex PCR assay. A mixture of 60 forward primers for TCR Vbeta segments and 13 reverse primers for TCR Jbeta segments was used in the multiplex PCR. The CDR3 region of rearranged TCR beta genes was amplified from genomic DNA with a multiplex PCR assay. The Illumina HiSeq System was used to sequence the amplified TCR beta libraries as 87-base-pair reads. The paper's data handling went like this. A later analysis counted tens of millions of unique TCR beta chains across the 550 to 800 repertoires, and roughly 10 million of these chains were shared by at least two donors. A nearest-neighbor algorithm error-corrected the raw reads and collapsed the reads into unique sequences, merging closely related sequences to remove PCR and sequencing errors. Alignment of CDR3 sequences to IMGT reference sequences was used to assign V, D and J gene segments. Each retained sequence needed at least a six-nucleotide match to both a V gene segment and a J gene segment. Rearrangements were called productive when the CDR3 lacked stop codons and stayed in frame with V and J; all others were non-productive. Following IMGT convention, CDR3 was defined as the stretch from the second conserved V-encoded cysteine to the conserved J-encoded phenylalanine. Sequences without an unambiguous match to a single V gene segment were excluded from the earlier analysis of a few hundred of the donors. An earlier analysis of fewer than 750 of the donors classified V segments as functional when productive rearrangements were above 56.7% and as segregating when the standard deviation between donors was above 5%. A statistical classification framework was developed to diagnose cytomegalovirus status using the catalog of TCR beta chain sequences. A later analysis assigned V and J genes by comparing TCR nucleotide sequences with IMGT/GENE-DB human TR gene sequences. Using the TCRdist pipeline, a later analysis assigned CDR3 sequences along with most-parsimonious VDJ recombination scenarios. In a later analysis, every TCR beta chain was defined by the combination of its CDR3 amino acid sequence and its V-gene family, and reads without a unique V-gene family were dropped. In a later analysis, 450 to 600 highly shared, low-generation-probability nucleotide sequences were removed to address suspected cross-contamination and a sequencing artifact. In a later analysis, a clonal expansion index for each public chain was calculated from normalized within-repertoire ranks of inferred template counts. A later analysis computed generation probabilities with a VDJ recombination model fitted to out-of-frame rearrangements, and checked the results against IGoR. In a later analysis, hypergeometric tests were used to score TCR-TCR, TCR-HLA and TCR-CMV co-occurrence, with a repertoire-size bias correction applied to TCR pairs. A later analysis estimated false discovery rates by permuting HLA or CMV assignments 20 times. A later analysis grouped co-occurring TCRs with DBSCAN, adding TCRdist sequence similarity when clustering within HLA-allele-positive subsets. Repertoires with fewer than 30,000 or more than 120,000 public chains, plus five repertoires with anomalous nucleotide sharing, were excluded from co-occurrence clustering. Here the immuneACCESS table is served through TCRdb, limited to in-frame sequences with V and J called. Missing clones are a known gap in these copies; in checked studies unresolved V genes cover under half, and the rest lacks a known reason. V and J calls and clone size come straight from that table; D and trimming were deduced from the DNA. The sample includes roughly 200,000 clones, with 70% to 90% observed a single time. Approximately 0.31% of the sample is taken by the ten largest.

The cohort was made up of hundreds of healthy bone marrow donors. All cohort members were sampled while nominally healthy, although unrecorded immune exposures were likely present. The donor was CMV seronegative and was included in the group of about 400 seronegative cohort members. A peripheral blood sample was provided by each donor, and peripheral blood mononuclear cells were used for TCR beta sequencing. Genomic DNA was extracted from the blood cell samples with the Qiagen DNeasy Blood Extraction Kit. CDR1 is given as SEHNR and CDR2 as FQNEAQ, both from the germline V gene (reference sequence). Including the terminal cysteine and phenylalanine, the CDR3 comprises 13 residues. Only CDR3 DNA is held: 39 bases, read in frame from base 1. Trimming removed 5 bases from V and 2 bases from J, leaving 8 bases between the germline ends.

This TCR derives from a woman between 25 and 40 years old in good health and CMV-seronegative. The chain is encoded by TRBV7-9 joined to TRBJ2-3; the D gene identity is not certain. Source material: PBMCs. The nucleotide sequence is TGTGCCAGCAGCCCTGACACCACAGATACGCAGTATTTT. This is translated as CASSPDTTDTQYF.